The 29 T cell receptor beta chains reported below all come from one sample, sequenced in a study of control samples from healthy donors and cancer patients. This table comes from immunoSEQ multiplex PCR, and its TCRdb copy is limited to in-frame clones, with some not included. The sample consists of fewer than 90,000 clones, nearly 90% of them appearing once. The sequenced material came from blood. Receptor source: a woman aged 45 to 65 in good health.

The rearrangement links TRBV5-6 to TRBJ1-2; D ambiguous. This CDR3 is built from 12 residues. The germline V and J ends were trimmed by 0 bases and 5 bases, with 5 bases remaining between them. Germline CDR1 SGHDT, CDR2 YYEEEE. In DNA, the CDR3 is TGTGCCAGCAGCTTGGAACTATATGGCTACACCTTC. The encoded protein is CASSLELYGYTF.

The chain recombines TRBV6-5 with TRBJ1-2, with 7 bases that match TRBD1. V lost 5 bases and J lost 3; bases outside the gene matches: 6. This CDR3 is built from 14 residues. The germline V gene encodes CDR1 MNHEY and CDR2 SVGAGI. CDR3 sequence reads: CASSPGTDDYGYTF. Written as DNA, the CDR3 is TGTGCCAGCAGTCCGGGGACAGACGACTATGGCTACACCTTC.

This clone was observed a handful of times. The chain uses TRBV5-6 and TRBJ1-5, with D unresolved. Germline assignment: CDR1 SGHDT and CDR2 YYEEEE. Trimming removed 4 bases from V and 4 bases from J, with 18 bases in between. The length of the CDR3 is 16 residues. CDR3 sequence reads: CASSRRGLEKNQPQHF. Here the CDR3 DNA reads TGTGCCAGCAGCCGTCGCGGACTAGAAAAAAATCAGCCCCAGCATTTT.

The chain is built from TRBV7-2 and TRBJ1-2, with 8 bases aligning to TRBD1. Germline V gives CDR1 SGHTA, CDR2 FQGNSA. This CDR3 region has 13 residues. Unmatched junction bases numbered 9, after V lost 6 bases and J lost 9 bases. The CDR3 protein is CASSAGQGLRYTF. The CDR3 DNA is TGTGCCAGCAGTGCTGGACAGGGTCTTCGCTACACCTTC.

The sample holds a few counts of this clone. The rearrangement joins TRBV5-4 to TRBJ2-1, with 9 positions matching TRBD2. Losses at the gene ends were 1 base for V and 7 bases for J; bases not matched to a gene: 15. The V gene's germline CDR1 is SGHNT and CDR2 YYREEE (reference sequence). This CDR3 spans 18 amino acids. CDR3 sequence reads: CASSLKTPGAGGSNEQFF. In nucleotides, the CDR3 is TGTGCCAGCAGCTTGAAGACCCCTGGAGCGGGGGGTAGTAATGAGCAGTTCTTC.

The chain combines TRBV2 with TRBJ2-3; no definite D call. The germline V gene has CDR1 SNHLY and CDR2 FYNNEI. The CDR3 is made up of 12 amino acids. Deletions cut 4 bases from V and 6 bases from J, with 8 bases between. The CDR3 nucleotides read TGTGCCAGCAGTGTCAAGAGGGATACGCAGTATTTT. It translates to CASSVKRDTQYF.

The chain's CDR3 is CASRGQGPYEQYF. CDR3 nucleotide sequence: TGTGCCAGCAGGGGACAGGGCCCCTACGAGCAGTACTTC. The chain uses TRBV27 and TRBJ2-7, with 9 positions matching TRBD1. Germline trimming cut 6 bases from V and 2 bases from J; bases unmatched to any gene: 2. Germline V gives CDR1 MNHEY, CDR2 SMNVEV (reference sequence). CDR3 length: 13 amino acids.

The chain has TRBV2 and TRBJ2-7; D may be TRBD1 or TRBD2 (5 bases each). Trimming pared 1 base from V and 3 bases from J, leaving 16 bases between. Germline-derived CDR1 and CDR2 are SNHLY and FYNNEI. CDR3 size: 16 residues. DNA of the CDR3: TGTGCCAGCAGTGAAGATGGGACGGGCGGCAACTACGAGCAGTACTTC. Translation: CASSEDGTGGNYEQYF.

V is TRBV30 and J is TRBJ1-1; D is ambiguous. V gave up 2 bases and J gave up 8 bases, with 6 bases separating them. Germline CDR1 GTSNPN, CDR2 SVGIG (reference sequence). The CDR3 covers 10 residues. This chain's CDR3 is CAWSRGEAFF. The CDR3 bases are TGTGCCTGGAGTCGGGGAGAAGCTTTCTTT.

The V and J genes are TRBV6-6 and TRBJ2-2; 7 bases are a match to TRBD1. Looked up from germline, CDR1 is MNHNY and CDR2 is SVGAGI (reference sequence). Trimming removed 7 bases from V and 4 bases from J; junction bases left unmatched: 9. CDR3 length equals 15 residues. Here the CDR3 reads CASIQGVFTTGELFF. In DNA form, the CDR3 reads TGTGCCAGCATTCAGGGGGTTTTTACCACCGGGGAGCTGTTTTTT.

The chain employs TRBV2 and TRBJ2-7; a possible D gene is TRBD2 (6 bases). V lost 2 bases, J lost 2 bases, and 10 bases lay in between. In germline, CDR1 is SNHLY, CDR2 FYNNEI. There are 14 residues in the CDR3. CDR3 residues: CASSESGLAYEQYF. The CDR3 region has the DNA TGTGCCAGCAGTGAAAGCGGGTTAGCCTACGAGCAGTACTTC.

V and J are TRBV24-1 and TRBJ1-5; D gene unclear. This CDR3 comprises 11 residues. CDR1 KGHDR and CDR2 SFDVKD come from the germline V gene. V was shortened by 12 bases and J by 2 bases, with 7 bases between the two germline ends. CDR3 DNA: TGTGCCCCCGGGGGCAATCAGCCCCAGCATTTT. Protein: CAPGGNQPQHF.

V gene TRBV11-2 combines with J gene TRBJ1-1; 8 positions match TRBD1. The V gene's germline CDR1 is SGHAT and CDR2 FQNNGV. J was trimmed by 3 bases and V by 5 bases; bases with no gene match: 5. The CDR3 is made up of 14 amino acids. The CDR3 coding sequence is TGTGCCAGCAGCAGGACAGGGTTAGACACTGAAGCTTTCTTT. It encodes CASSRTGLDTEAFF.

This chain joins TRBV18 and TRBJ2-7; D possibly matches TRBD1 or TRBD2 (5 bases each). Germline V lookup: CDR1 KGHSH, CDR2 LQKENI. CDR3 length equals 13 residues. Trimming left V 3 bases short and J 4 bases short, with 10 bases between. In DNA, the CDR3 is TGTGCCAGCTCACCCGGGACGGCATACGAGCAGTACTTC. This gives the protein CASSPGTAYEQYF.

This clone was found once. This chain joins TRBV10-3 and TRBJ2-3; no reliable D call. Trimming took off 10 bases at V and 4 bases at J, with 12 bases between the two ends. Looked up from germline, CDR1 is ENHRY and CDR2 is SYGVKD. This CDR3 comprises 12 residues. CDR3 residues: CASGDFPDTQYF. CDR3 DNA: TGTGCCAGCGGAGATTTTCCAGATACGCAGTATTTT.

The J gene is TRBJ1-2, the V gene TRBV5-5; D call uncertain. Germline V lookup: CDR1 SGHKS, CDR2 YYEKEE (reference sequence). The CDR3 is 13 residues long. The V end lost 4 bases, the J end lost 6 bases, and 13 bases lay between the germline ends. CDR3 amino acids: CASSRGGLDGYTF. The CDR3 DNA is TGTGCCAGCAGCCGGGGAGGGCTAGATGGCTACACCTTC.

The chain combines TRBV19 with TRBJ2-7, with D possibly TRBD2 on 6 matching bases. Looked up from germline, CDR1 is LNHDA and CDR2 is SQIVND (reference sequence). The length of the CDR3 is 13 residues. The V end was cut by 8 bases, the J end by 4 bases, with 15 bases between. The CDR3 loop is CASGPSGGYEQYF. The CDR3 coding sequence is TGTGCCAGTGGGCCATCCGGGGGTTACGAGCAGTACTTC.

The chain couples TRBV12-3 or TRBV12-4 to TRBJ2-7; D is perhaps TRBD1 (6 bases). This CDR3 comprises 12 residues. The ends were cut back, 3 bases at V and 8 bases at J, with 11 bases in the middle. The CDR3 DNA follows: TGTGCCAGCAGTTTGGACAGTATCCAGCAGTACTTC. Translating gives CASSLDSIQQYF.

The chain couples TRBV6-6 to TRBJ1-4, with unresolved D. CDR3 length: 16 amino acids. Germline assignment: CDR1 MNHNY and CDR2 SVGAGI (reference sequence). V dropped 0 bases and J dropped 0 bases, with 8 bases sitting between them. The CDR3: CASSYSLGATNEKLFF. DNA for the CDR3: TGTGCCAGCAGTTACTCTCTAGGTGCAACTAATGAAAAACTGTTTTTT.

This chain links TRBV19 with TRBJ2-2; TRBD1 matches at 7 bases. Trimming at V came to 10 bases and at J to 7 bases, leaving 12 bases not matched to a gene. Per germline, CDR1 LNHDA and CDR2 SQIVND (reference sequence). CDR3 length: 14 residues. The CDR3 DNA follows: TGTGCCATCGGGGTAGGGGGCATAGTCGGGGAGCTGTTTTTT. Translated, it gives CAIGVGGIVGELFF.

The chain has TRBV6-5 and TRBJ2-3, with 8 bases fitting TRBD2. Per the germline V gene, CDR1 is MNHEY and CDR2 is SVGAGI. Trimming removed 4 bases from V and 2 bases from J; junction bases left unmatched: 8. The CDR3 covers 16 residues. The CDR3 bases are TGTGCCAGCAGTTCGTTACGGGGGGGCGACACAGATACGCAGTATTTT. Protein: CASSSLRGGDTDTQYF.

CDR3 nucleotides: TGTGCCAGCAGCTTTATCGGGGGGCGCGGTGAGCAGTACTTC. Its protein is CASSFIGGRGEQYF. J is TRBJ2-7 and V is TRBV11-2; a weak D match, TRBD2 (7 bases). Trimming removed 3 bases at V and 7 bases at J, with 16 bases between. The CDR3 spans 14 residues. The germline V gene has CDR1 SGHAT and CDR2 FQNNGV. Looking up the rest from reference TRBV11-2 and TRBJ2-7 gives the full variable domain: EAGVAQSPRYKIIEKRQSVAFWCNPISGHATLYWYQQILGQGPKLLIQFQNNGVVDDSQLPKDRFSAERLKGVDSTLKIQPAKLEDSAVYLCASSFIGGRGEQYFGPGTRLTVT.

The rearrangement uses TRBV12-3 or TRBV12-4 and TRBJ2-7; D ambiguous. The CDR3 covers 12 residues. V lost 3 bases and J 6 bases, leaving 9 bases between the germline ends. The CDR3 loop is CASSLERAEQYF. The DNA for the CDR3 is TGTGCCAGCAGTTTGGAGCGCGCCGAGCAGTACTTC.

V usage is TRBV6-1 and J usage is TRBJ1-3; tentatively, D is TRBD1 (5 bases). Germline V gene lookup returns CDR1 MNHNS and CDR2 SASEGT. With 3 bases removed from V and 0 bases from J, the gap between germline ends came to 6 bases. This CDR3 contains 14 residues. The CDR3, as DNA: TGTGCCAGCAGTGAGACAGTCTCTGGAAACACCATATATTTT. It is translated as CASSETVSGNTIYF.

The chain combines TRBV7-2 with TRBJ2-7, with TRBD1 matching over 9 bases. Germline V gene data show CDR1 as SGHTA and CDR2 as FQGNSA. Trimming took 4 bases from V and 4 from J; bases not matched to a gene: 8. CDR3 length: 15 residues. For the CDR3, the DNA is TGTGCCAGCAGCTCTGCCGGGACAGGGATGTACGAGCAGTACTTC. Its translation is CASSSAGTGMYEQYF.

The chain is built from TRBV11-2 and TRBJ1-1; 7 bases align to TRBD1. Germline V gene data show CDR1 as SGHAT and CDR2 as FQNNGV. The CDR3 consists of 15 residues. V lost 4 bases and J lost 8; bases outside the gene matches: 13. Written as DNA, the CDR3 is TGTGCCAGCAGCTACGCCGGGACAGCCGGATTAGAAGCTTTCTTT. The encoded protein is CASSYAGTAGLEAFF.

The rearrangement joins TRBV2 to TRBJ2-2; possible D gene TRBD2, 5 bases. The germline V gene encodes CDR1 SNHLY and CDR2 FYNNEI. V dropped 5 bases and J dropped 4 bases, with 14 bases sitting between them. The CDR3 totals 15 residues. Written as DNA, the CDR3 is TGTGCCAGCAGTCTTACTAGATGGGGCACCGGGGAGCTGTTTTTT. Its protein product is CASSLTRWGTGELFF.

Only a few counts were recorded for this clone. The chain has TRBV6-4 and TRBJ1-6, with D unresolved. The CDR3 runs to 14 residues. V was cut by 4 bases and J by 6 bases, with 10 bases left in between. CDR1 is MRHNA and CDR2 is SNTAGT in the germline V gene. The CDR3, as DNA: TGTGCCAGCAGTGGATCGCCCGGTAATTCACCCCTCCACTTT. Its protein product is CASSGSPGNSPLHF.

The chain couples TRBV7-2 to TRBJ2-7, with TRBD1 matching 8 bases. V was clipped by 5 bases and J by 4 bases; unmatched bases: 10. The CDR3 spans 15 residues. Per the germline V gene, CDR1 is SGHTA and CDR2 is FQGNSA. Here the CDR3 DNA reads TGTGCCAGCAGCAAACAACAGGGGGTTAGTTACGAGCAGTACTTC. It is translated as CASSKQQGVSYEQYF.